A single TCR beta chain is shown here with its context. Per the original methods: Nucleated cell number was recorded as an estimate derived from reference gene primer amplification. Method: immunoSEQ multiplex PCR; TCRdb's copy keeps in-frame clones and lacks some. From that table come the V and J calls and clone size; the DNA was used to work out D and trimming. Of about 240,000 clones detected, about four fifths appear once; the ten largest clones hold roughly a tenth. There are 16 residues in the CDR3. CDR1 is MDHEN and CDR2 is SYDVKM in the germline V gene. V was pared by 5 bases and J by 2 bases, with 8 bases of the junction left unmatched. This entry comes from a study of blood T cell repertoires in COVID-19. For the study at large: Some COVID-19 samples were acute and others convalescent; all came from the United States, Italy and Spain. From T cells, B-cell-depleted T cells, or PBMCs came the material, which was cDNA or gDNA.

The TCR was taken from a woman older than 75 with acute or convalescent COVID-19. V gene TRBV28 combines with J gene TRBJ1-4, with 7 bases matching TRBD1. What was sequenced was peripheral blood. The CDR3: CASSRDSLATNEKLFF. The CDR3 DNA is TGTGCCAGCAGTCGGGACAGTCTTGCCACTAATGAAAAACTGTTTTTT.